These 2 T cell receptor beta chains were all obtained from the same sample, sequenced in a study of T cell repertoires in cytomegalovirus infection. TCRdb independently ran MiXCR on the reads; one entry per CDR3 protein. Of 300,000 or so distinct CDR3 sequences in the sample, 20% to 30% were seen once. Sequencing input: PBMCs. Every receptor here comes from a human donor in good health (CMV status not recorded). Some clones in this sample may be carry-over from other donors' samples.

This clonotype showed up just a few times. The chain couples TRBV27 to TRBJ1-2, with 11 nucleotides matching TRBD1. The CDR3 is 14 amino acids. Per germline, CDR1 MNHEY and CDR2 SMNVEV (reference sequence). After removal of 5 bases from V and 6 bases from J, the junction contained 5 bases not matched to a gene. As DNA, the CDR3 is TGTGCCAGCAGTACCGGGACAGGGGGGAATGGCTACACCTTC. Its protein is CASSTGTGGNGYTF.

The rearrangement joins TRBV28 to TRBJ2-7, with D uncertain. This CDR3 has 16 amino acids. Germline CDR1 MDHEN, CDR2 SYDVKM. The ends were cut back, 5 bases at V and 11 bases at J, with 28 bases in the middle. CDR3 region: CASSRPPAAVQSSKYF. The DNA for the CDR3 is TGTGCCAGCAGTAGGCCCCCGGCGGCGGTCCAGTCGAGCAAGTACTTC.